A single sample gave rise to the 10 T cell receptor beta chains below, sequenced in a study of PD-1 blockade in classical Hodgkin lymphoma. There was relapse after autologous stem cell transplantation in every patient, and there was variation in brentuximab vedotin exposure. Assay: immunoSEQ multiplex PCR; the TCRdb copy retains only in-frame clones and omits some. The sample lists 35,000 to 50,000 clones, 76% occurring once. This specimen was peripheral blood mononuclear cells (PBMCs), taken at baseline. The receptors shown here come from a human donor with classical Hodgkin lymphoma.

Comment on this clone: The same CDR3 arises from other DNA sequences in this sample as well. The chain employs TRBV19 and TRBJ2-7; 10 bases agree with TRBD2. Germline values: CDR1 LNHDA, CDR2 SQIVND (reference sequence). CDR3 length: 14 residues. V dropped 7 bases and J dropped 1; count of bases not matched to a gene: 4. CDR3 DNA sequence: TGTGCCAGTACTCGGACTAGCGGTTCCTACGAGCAGTACTTC. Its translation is CASTRTSGSYEQYF.

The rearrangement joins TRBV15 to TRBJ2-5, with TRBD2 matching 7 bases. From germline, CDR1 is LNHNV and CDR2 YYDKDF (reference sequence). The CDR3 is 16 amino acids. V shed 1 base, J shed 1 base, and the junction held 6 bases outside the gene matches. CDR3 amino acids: CATSRGSLAAQETQYF. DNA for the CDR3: TGTGCCACCAGCAGAGGCAGTCTAGCGGCCCAAGAGACCCAGTACTTC.

In nucleotides, the CDR3 is TGTGCCAGCAGTGACGGACAGATCGGGGCCCAGTACTTC. This sequence encodes CASSDGQIGAQYF. This chain uses TRBV6-5 with TRBJ2-5, with D possibly matching TRBD1 (6 bases). The CDR3 totals 13 residues. Germline V gives CDR1 MNHEY, CDR2 SVGAGI. Trimming cost V 5 bases and J 9 bases, with 16 bases left between them.

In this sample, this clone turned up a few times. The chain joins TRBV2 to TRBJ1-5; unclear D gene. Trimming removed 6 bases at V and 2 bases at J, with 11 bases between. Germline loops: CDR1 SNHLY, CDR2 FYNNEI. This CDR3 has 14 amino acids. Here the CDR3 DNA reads TGTGCCAGCAGGGTGGAATATGGCAATCAGCCCCAGCATTTT. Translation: CASRVEYGNQPQHF.

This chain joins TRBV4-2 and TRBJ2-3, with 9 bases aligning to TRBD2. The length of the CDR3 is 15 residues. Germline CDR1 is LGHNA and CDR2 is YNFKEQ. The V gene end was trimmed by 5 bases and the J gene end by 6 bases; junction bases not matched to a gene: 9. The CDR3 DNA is TGTGCCAGCAGCGCGGGGGGGGCGGGCGCGGATACGCAGTATTTT. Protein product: CASSAGGAGADTQYF.

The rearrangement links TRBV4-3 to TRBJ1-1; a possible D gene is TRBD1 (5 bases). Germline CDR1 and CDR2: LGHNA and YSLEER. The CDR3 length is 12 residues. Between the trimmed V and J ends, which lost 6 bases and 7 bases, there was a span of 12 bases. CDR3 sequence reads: CASSNMGGEAFF. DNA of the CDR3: TGCGCCAGCAGTAATATGGGGGGTGAAGCTTTCTTT.

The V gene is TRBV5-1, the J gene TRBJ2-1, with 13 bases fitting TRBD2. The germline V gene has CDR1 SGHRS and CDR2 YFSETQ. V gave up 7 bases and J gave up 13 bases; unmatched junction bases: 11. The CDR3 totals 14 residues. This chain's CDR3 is CASDLGTSGEYQFF. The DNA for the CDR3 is TGCGCCAGCGACCTCGGGACTAGCGGGGAGTATCAGTTCTTC.

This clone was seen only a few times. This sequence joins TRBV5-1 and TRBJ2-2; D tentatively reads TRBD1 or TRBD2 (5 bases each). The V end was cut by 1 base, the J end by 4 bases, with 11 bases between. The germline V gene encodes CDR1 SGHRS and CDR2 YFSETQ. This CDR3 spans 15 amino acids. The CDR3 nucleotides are TGCGCCAGCAGCTTGAGGGCAGGGAGCACCGGGGAGCTGTTTTTT. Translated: CASSLRAGSTGELFF.

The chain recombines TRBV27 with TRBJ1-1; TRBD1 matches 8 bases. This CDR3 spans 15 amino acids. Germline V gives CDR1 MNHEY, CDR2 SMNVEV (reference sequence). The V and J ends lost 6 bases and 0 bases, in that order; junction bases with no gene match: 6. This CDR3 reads CASRDRVGVNTEAFF. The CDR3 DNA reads TGTGCCAGCAGGGACAGGGTTGGGGTGAACACTGAAGCTTTCTTT.

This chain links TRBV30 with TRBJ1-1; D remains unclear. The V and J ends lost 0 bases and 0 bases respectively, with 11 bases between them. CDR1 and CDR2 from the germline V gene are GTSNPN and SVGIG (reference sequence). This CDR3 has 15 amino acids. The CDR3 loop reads CAWSVGVALNTEAFF. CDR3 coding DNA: TGTGCCTGGAGTGTCGGGGTGGCGTTGAACACTGAAGCTTTCTTT.